These T cell receptor beta chains were read from a single sample in a study of cytomegalovirus exposure and HLA in healthy donors. Sequenced by immunoSEQ multiplex PCR; TCRdb stores in-frame clones only, minus some. The sample lists 110,000 to 150,000 clones; 72% were seen once. The sequenced sample was PBMCs. The receptors here all came from a man in his forties in good health and CMV-seronegative. Each CDR3 is given with its conserved first and last residue. A D gene is named only where the DNA matches it firmly. Size is stated for part of the rows, as once, few or many counts, or as a class when the clone is expanded.

j_call | d_call | v_call | clone_size | cdr3_aa | cdr3_nt
TRBJ2-2 | TRBD1 | TRBV18 | - | CASSRSGQGAFTGELFF | TGTGCCAGCTCACGTAGCGGACAGGGGGCGTTCACCGGGGAGCTGTTTTTT
TRBJ1-1 | - | TRBV6-5 | - | CASSRGGYTEAFF | TGTGCCAGCAGCCGGGGGGGATATACTGAAGCTTTCTTT
TRBJ1-1 | TRBD1 | TRBV5-1 | once | CASSLLGQGAIYTEAFF | TGCGCCAGCAGCTTGTTAGGGCAGGGGGCAATATACACTGAAGCTTTCTTT
TRBJ2-1 | TRBD2 | TRBV13 | few | CASSLGRGVNEQFF | TGTGCCAGCAGCTTAGGGCGGGGGGTGAATGAGCAGTTCTTC
TRBJ2-3 | - | TRBV19 | few | CASSLHSFTDTQYF | TGTGCCAGTAGTCTCCACTCTTTCACAGATACGCAGTATTTT
TRBJ2-3 | TRBD2 | TRBV4-3 | - | CASSQGGRETQYF | TGCGCCAGCAGCCAAGGGGGGAGGGAGACGCAGTATTTT
TRBJ1-1 | TRBD1 | TRBV7-8 | - | CASSLGDRDGPEAFF | TGTGCCAGCAGCTTAGGGGACAGGGATGGCCCTGAAGCTTTCTTT
TRBJ2-5 | - | TRBV5-4 | - | CASSSLLYQETQYF | TGTGCCAGCAGCTCGTTGTTGTACCAAGAGACCCAGTACTTC
TRBJ2-3 | - | TRBV29-1 | - | CSVDVSGAPDTQYF | TGCAGCGTTGACGTGTCAGGGGCGCCAGATACGCAGTATTTT
TRBJ2-3 | - | TRBV20-1 | - | CSASVDTQYF | TGCAGTGCTAGCGTAGATACGCAGTATTTT
TRBJ2-2 | - | TRBV6-1 | - | CASISAGLSGELFF | TGTGCCAGCATTTCGGCAGGGTTATCCGGGGAGCTGTTTTTT
TRBJ2-7 | TRBD1 | TRBV5-1 | - | CASSLGNRGPYEQYF | TGCGCCAGCAGCTTGGGGAACAGGGGCCCCTACGAGCAGTACTTC
TRBJ2-2 | - | TRBV7-8 | - | CASRGDMNTGELFF | TGTGCCAGCAGGGGCGATATGAACACCGGGGAGCTGTTTTTT
TRBJ1-1 | - | TRBV10-2 | - | CASSQTDEAFF | TGCGCCAGCAGTCAAACAGACGAAGCTTTCTTT
TRBJ1-2 | - | TRBV2 | - | CASREGSGNSGGYTF | TGTGCCAGCAGGGAGGGTTCGGGGAATTCTGGGGGCTACACCTTC
TRBJ2-2 | TRBD2 | TRBV2 | - | CASSPTSGNTGELFF | TGTGCCAGCAGTCCGACTAGCGGAAACACCGGGGAGCTGTTTTTT
TRBJ2-7 | TRBD2 | TRBV10-3 | - | CAAGPTSGRPYEQYF | TGTGCCGCGGGCCCCACTAGCGGGAGGCCCTACGAGCAGTACTTC
TRBJ2-1 | TRBD2 | TRBV4-3 | - | CASSPASGSMNEQFF | TGCGCCAGCAGCCCCGCTAGCGGGAGTATGAATGAGCAGTTCTTC
TRBJ1-2 | TRBD1 | TRBV9 | - | CASSVGGGYGYPF | TGTGCCAGCAGCGTAGGAGGGGGCTATGGCTACCCCTTC
TRBJ2-3 | - | TRBV5-8 | once | CASSKLKPGNTDTQYF | TGTGCCAGCAGCAAACTTAAACCGGGAAACACAGATACGCAGTATTTT
TRBJ1-2 | - | TRBV19 | - | CASSIEAGLGYGYTF | TGTGCCAGTAGTATAGAAGCAGGGCTGGGCTATGGCTACACCTTC
TRBJ1-1 | TRBD1 | TRBV9 | - | CASSRGQGTPMNTEAFF | TGTGCCAGCAGCCGAGGACAGGGGACGCCAATGAACACTGAAGCTTTCTTT
TRBJ2-3 | TRBD2 | TRBV19 | - | CASSRREGTDTQYF | TGTGCCAGTAGTCGGAGGGAGGGGACAGATACGCAGTATTTT
TRBJ1-6 | TRBD1 | TRBV15 | - | CATSRRTGNSPLHF | TGTGCCACCAGCAGGCGGACAGGGAATTCACCCCTCCACTTT
TRBJ2-5 | TRBD1 | TRBV6-1 | - | CASRTGQQETQYF | TGTGCCAGCAGGACGGGACAGCAAGAGACCCAGTACTTC
TRBJ1-2 | - | TRBV5-4 | few | CASSLGSVWAYGYTF | TGTGCCAGCAGCTTGGGATCAGTATGGGCCTATGGCTACACCTTC
TRBJ2-1 | TRBD2 | TRBV5-1 | - | CASSLETSGIYNEQFF | TGCGCCAGCAGCTTGGAGACTAGCGGAATCTACAATGAGCAGTTCTTC
TRBJ2-1 | TRBD1 | TRBV10-1 | - | CASSDRGRNNEQFF | TGCGCCAGCAGTGACAGGGGGCGAAACAATGAGCAGTTCTTC
TRBJ1-6 | - | TRBV7-9 | - | CASRLSEPNSPLHF | TGTGCCAGCAGGCTGTCAGAACCGAATTCACCCCTCCACTTT
TRBJ1-1 | - | TRBV19 | - | CASSNWQAGTEAFF | TGTGCCAGTAGTAATTGGCAGGCGGGCACTGAAGCTTTCTTT
TRBJ1-4 | - | TRBV19 | - | CASSGTFNEKLFF | TGTGCCAGTAGTGGCACCTTTAATGAAAAACTGTTTTTT
TRBJ1-2 | - | TRBV7-9 | - | CASSFLDSIYGYTF | TGTGCCAGCAGCTTTCTGGACAGCATATATGGCTACACCTTC
TRBJ2-5 | TRBD1 | TRBV28 | few | CASRARIGGARETQYF | TGTGCCAGCAGAGCAAGAATAGGGGGCGCGAGAGAGACCCAGTACTTC
TRBJ2-5 | - | TRBV5-6 | - | CASSSVTSQETQYF | TGTGCCAGCAGCTCCGTGACTAGTCAAGAGACCCAGTACTTC
TRBJ2-7 | - | TRBV28 | - | CASSTLRVEEQYF | TGTGCCAGCAGTACCCTACGGGTAGAAGAGCAGTACTTC
TRBJ1-3 | - | TRBV5-1 | - | CASSLVFAAGSGNTIYF | TGCGCCAGCAGCTTGGTCTTCGCGGCAGGGTCCGGAAACACCATATATTTT
TRBJ1-3 | - | TRBV7-9 | - | CASASRGGVSGNTIYF | TGTGCCAGCGCCTCCCGGGGGGGGGTCTCTGGAAACACCATATATTTT
TRBJ2-7 | - | TRBV7-2 | - | CASSTGTLSYEQYF | TGTGCCAGCAGCACCGGGACATTATCCTACGAGCAGTACTTC
TRBJ1-5 | - | TRBV6-1 | - | CASSESGENQPQHF | TGTGCCAGCAGTGAGTCAGGGGAAAATCAGCCCCAGCATTTT
TRBJ1-1 | - | TRBV10-3 | - | CAISERISEAFF | TGTGCCATCAGTGAACGCATCAGTGAAGCTTTCTTT
TRBJ2-7 | - | TRBV4-2 | few | CASSQDPSVNEQYF | TGTGCCAGCAGCCAAGATCCAAGCGTGAACGAGCAGTACTTC
TRBJ2-7 | - | TRBV7-9 | once | CASSLAGGRNEQYF | TGTGCCAGCAGCTTAGCCGGGGGTAGGAACGAGCAGTACTTC
TRBJ1-6 | - | TRBV19 | - | CASSKGPSYNSPLHF | TGTGCCAGTAGCAAGGGGCCGTCCTATAATTCACCCCTCCACTTT
TRBJ1-2 | TRBD1 | TRBV19 | - | CASSDQGAADYGYTF | TGTGCCAGTAGTGACCAGGGGGCAGCGGACTATGGCTACACCTTC
TRBJ2-2 | TRBD1 | TRBV19 | - | CASSTTGGFGSGELFF | TGTGCCAGTAGTACGACAGGGGGGTTTGGTAGCGGGGAGCTGTTTTTT